A single sample gave rise to the 4 T cell receptor beta chains below, sequenced in a study of T cell changes during pregnancy in multiple sclerosis. Clones were read by immunoSEQ multiplex PCR, and TCRdb kept only the in-frame ones, dropping some. Of about 80,000 clones listed, 92% are singletons. Here the sequenced sample was peripheral blood, taken before pregnancy. These receptors all come from a female donor with multiple sclerosis, enrolled in a pregnancy study.

The chain couples TRBV7-8 to TRBJ2-3; the match to TRBD2 covers 9 bases. CDR1 SGHVS and CDR2 FQNEAQ come from the germline V gene. J lost 3 bases, V lost 1 base, and 8 bases had no gene match. The CDR3 extends over 17 amino acids. The CDR3 nucleotides read TGTGCCAGCAGCTTAGTCCGGCTAGCGGGAATGACAGATACGCAGTATTTT. This translates into CASSLVRLAGMTDTQYF.

The chain joins TRBV6-5 to TRBJ1-6; D ambiguous. This CDR3 is built from 15 residues. From germline, CDR1 is MNHEY and CDR2 SVGAGI. The germline V and J ends were trimmed by 0 bases and 9 bases, with 12 bases remaining between them. The DNA for the CDR3 is TGTGCCAGCAGTTACTCCAGCGGGTATCGTTCACCCCTCCACTTT. This translates into CASSYSSGYRSPLHF.

The V call is TRBV2, the J call TRBJ2-2; 7 nucleotides line up with TRBD2. Per germline, CDR1 SNHLY and CDR2 FYNNEI. The CDR3 consists of 14 residues. After removal of 7 bases from V and 3 bases from J, the junction contained 5 bases not matched to a gene. The CDR3 DNA reads TGTGCCAGCATATGGGCGGGGGACACCGGGGAGCTGTTTTTT. This gives the protein CASIWAGDTGELFF. The full variable domain, with the rest looked up from reference TRBV2 and TRBJ2-2, is EPEVTQTPSHQVTQMGQEVILRCVPISNHLYFYWYRQILGQKVEFLVSFYNNEISEKSEIFDDQFSVERPDGSNFTLKIRSTKLEDSAMYFCASIWAGDTGELFFGEGSRLTVL.

The V and J genes are TRBV10-1 and TRBJ1-3; D uncertain. Germline assignment: CDR1 WNHNN and CDR2 SYGVQD (reference sequence). This CDR3 comprises 14 residues. V shed 0 bases and J shed 3 bases, with 6 bases lying between them. CDR3: CASSESARGNTIYF. In DNA form, the CDR3 reads TGCGCCAGCAGTGAGTCGGCCCGTGGAAACACCATATATTTT.